This TCR beta chain appears in the sequencing data of a study of T cells in Graves' hyperthyroidism and ophthalmopathy. Broader study findings: By a 13 V-J model, ophthalmopathy was set apart from stable hyperthyroidism. Most clonotypes expanded in the thyroid (above 0.001) were also present in blood.

As regards this clonotype: Antigen specificity is unknown.

Patients showing uncontrolled infection, other autoimmune disease, pregnancy or lactation were ineligible. Clinical symptoms, serum thyroxine and TRAb, thyroid ultrasound and orbital computed tomography together formed the diagnostic basis. Authors of the study amplified TCR beta CDR3 regions from RNA transcripts. HTBI primers drove first-round RT-PCR of the TCR CDR3. TCRdb analysed the multiplex PCR reads with MiXCR anew, one entry per CDR3 protein. Here the sample spans 550,000 to 700,000 distinct CDR3 sequences, about 43% being singletons. This receptor was taken from an adult woman with Graves' disease, either hyperthyroidism or ophthalmopathy (not recorded which). The sample comprised peripheral blood or thyroid tissue (not recorded which).

In DNA form, the CDR3 reads TGTGCCAGCAGCTTAGATGGCAGGGGCGTTCTCTACGAGCAGTACTTC. Its translation: CASSLDGRGVLYEQYF. The V and J genes are TRBV7-9 and TRBJ2-7; D possibly corresponds to TRBD1 (6 bases). The CDR3 extends over 16 amino acids. Trimming took off 1 base at V and 3 bases at J, with 16 bases between the two ends. In germline, CDR1 is SEHNR, CDR2 FQNEAQ (reference sequence).